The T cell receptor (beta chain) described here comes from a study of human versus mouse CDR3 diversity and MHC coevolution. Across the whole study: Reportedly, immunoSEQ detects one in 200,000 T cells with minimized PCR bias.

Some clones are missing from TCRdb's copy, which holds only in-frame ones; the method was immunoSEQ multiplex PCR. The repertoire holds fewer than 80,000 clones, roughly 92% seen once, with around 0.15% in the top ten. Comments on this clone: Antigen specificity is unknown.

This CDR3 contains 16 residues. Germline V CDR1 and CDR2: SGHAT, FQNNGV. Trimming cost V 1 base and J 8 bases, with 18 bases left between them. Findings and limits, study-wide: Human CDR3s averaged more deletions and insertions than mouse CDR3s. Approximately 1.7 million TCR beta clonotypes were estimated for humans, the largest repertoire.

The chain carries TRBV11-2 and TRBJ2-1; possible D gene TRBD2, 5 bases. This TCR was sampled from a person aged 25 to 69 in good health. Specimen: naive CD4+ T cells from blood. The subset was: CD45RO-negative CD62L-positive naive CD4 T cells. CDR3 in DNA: TGTGCCAGCAGCTTAGTATCCTCCCAAGCGAGGGATGAGCAGTTCTTC. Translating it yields CASSLVSSQARDEQFF.